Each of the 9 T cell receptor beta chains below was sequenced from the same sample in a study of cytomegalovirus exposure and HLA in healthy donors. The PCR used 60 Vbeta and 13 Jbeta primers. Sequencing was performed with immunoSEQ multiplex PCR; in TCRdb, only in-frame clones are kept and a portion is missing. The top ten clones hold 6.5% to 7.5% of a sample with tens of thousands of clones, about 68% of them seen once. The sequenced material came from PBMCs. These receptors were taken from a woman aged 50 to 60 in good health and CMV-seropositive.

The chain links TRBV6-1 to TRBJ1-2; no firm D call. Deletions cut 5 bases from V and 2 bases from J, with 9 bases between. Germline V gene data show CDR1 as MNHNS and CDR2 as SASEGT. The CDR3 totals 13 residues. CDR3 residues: CASSRAGNYGYTF. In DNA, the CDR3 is TGTGCCAGCAGTCGTGCGGGAAACTATGGCTACACCTTC.

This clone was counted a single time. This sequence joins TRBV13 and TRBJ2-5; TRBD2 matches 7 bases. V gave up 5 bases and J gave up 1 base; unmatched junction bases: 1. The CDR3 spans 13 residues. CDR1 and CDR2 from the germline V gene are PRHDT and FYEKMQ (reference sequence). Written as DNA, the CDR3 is TGTGCCAGCAGCGCGGGAGCCCAAGAGACCCAGTACTTC. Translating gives CASSAGAQETQYF.

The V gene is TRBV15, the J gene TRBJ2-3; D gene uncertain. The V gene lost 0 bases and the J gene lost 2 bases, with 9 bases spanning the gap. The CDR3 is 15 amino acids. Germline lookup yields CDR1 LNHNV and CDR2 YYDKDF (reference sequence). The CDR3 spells CATSRDVSYTDTQYF. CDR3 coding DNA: TGTGCCACCAGCAGAGACGTCAGTTACACAGATACGCAGTATTTT.

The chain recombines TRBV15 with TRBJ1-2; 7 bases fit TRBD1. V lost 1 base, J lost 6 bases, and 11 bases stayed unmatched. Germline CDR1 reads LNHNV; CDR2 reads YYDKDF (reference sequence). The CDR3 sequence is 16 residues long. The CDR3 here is CATSRARKTGKDGYTF. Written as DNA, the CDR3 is TGTGCCACCAGCAGAGCGAGAAAGACAGGGAAGGATGGCTACACCTTC.

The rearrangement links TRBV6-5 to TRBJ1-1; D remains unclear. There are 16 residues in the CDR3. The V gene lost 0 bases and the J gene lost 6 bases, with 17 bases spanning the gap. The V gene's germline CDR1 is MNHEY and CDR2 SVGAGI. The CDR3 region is CASSYSQHAFEPEAFF. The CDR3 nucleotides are TGTGCCAGCAGTTACTCCCAACACGCCTTTGAACCTGAAGCTTTCTTT.

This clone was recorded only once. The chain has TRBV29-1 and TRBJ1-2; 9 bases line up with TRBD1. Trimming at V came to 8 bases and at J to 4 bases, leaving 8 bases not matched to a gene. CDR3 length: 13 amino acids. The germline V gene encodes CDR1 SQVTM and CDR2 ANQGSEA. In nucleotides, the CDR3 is TGCAGCACAACAAGACAGGGGGGCTATGGCTACACCTTC. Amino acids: CSTTRQGGYGYTF.

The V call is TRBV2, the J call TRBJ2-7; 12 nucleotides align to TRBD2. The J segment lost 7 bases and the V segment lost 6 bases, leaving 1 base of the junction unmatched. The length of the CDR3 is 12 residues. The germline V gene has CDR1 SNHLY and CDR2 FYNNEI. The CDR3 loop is CASSGTSGEQYF. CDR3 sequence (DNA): TGTGCCAGCAGCGGGACTAGCGGGGAGCAGTACTTC. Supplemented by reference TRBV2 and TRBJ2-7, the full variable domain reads EPEVTQTPSHQVTQMGQEVILRCVPISNHLYFYWYRQILGQKVEFLVSFYNNEISEKSEIFDDQFSVERPDGSNFTLKIRSTKLEDSAMYFCASSGTSGEQYFGPGTRLTVT.

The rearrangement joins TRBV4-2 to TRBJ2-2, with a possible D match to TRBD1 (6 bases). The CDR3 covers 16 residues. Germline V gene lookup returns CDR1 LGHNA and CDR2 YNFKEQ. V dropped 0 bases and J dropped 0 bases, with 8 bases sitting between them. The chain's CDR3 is CASSQETGSNTGELFF. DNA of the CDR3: TGTGCCAGCAGCCAAGAGACAGGATCGAACACCGGGGAGCTGTTTTTT.

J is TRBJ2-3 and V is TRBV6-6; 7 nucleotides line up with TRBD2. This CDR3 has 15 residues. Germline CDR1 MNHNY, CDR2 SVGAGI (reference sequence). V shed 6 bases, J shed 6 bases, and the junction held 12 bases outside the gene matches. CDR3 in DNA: TGTGCCAGCAGCGACCGAGGGACTATTACCGATACGCAGTATTTT. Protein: CASSDRGTITDTQYF.